This is a list of T cell receptor beta chains from one sample in a study of blood T cell repertoires in COVID-19. Data came from immunoSEQ multiplex PCR; TCRdb stores just in-frame clones and leaves some out. The table lists 120,000 or so clones, approximately 87% of them singletons. Sequences were obtained from peripheral blood. These receptor sequences come from a man between 50 and 59 years old with acute or convalescent COVID-19. The CDR3 runs from the conserved cysteine through the conserved F or W. Each record gives: CDR3 protein, CDR3 DNA, clone size, V gene, D gene, J gene. A D gene is named only where the DNA matches it firmly. Only part of the rows carry a size: once, few, many, or a class if the clone is expanded.

CDR3aa: CASSLGGAPKETQYF
CDR3nt: TGTGCCAGCAGCTTAGGTGGGGCCCCCAAAGAGACCCAGTACTTC
abundance: -
v_gene: TRBV7-6
d_gene: -
j_gene: TRBJ2-5

CDR3aa: CASSPEGARTGELFF
CDR3nt: TGTGCCAGCAGTCCAGAGGGGGCGCGAACCGGGGAGCTGTTTTTT
abundance: few
v_gene: TRBV2
d_gene: TRBD1
j_gene: TRBJ2-2

CDR3aa: CASTPAGGGGEKLFF
CDR3nt: TGTGCCAGCACTCCCGCAGGGGGAGGAGGAGAAAAACTGTTTTTT
abundance: -
v_gene: TRBV6-5
d_gene: TRBD1
j_gene: TRBJ1-4

CDR3aa: CASSRAGPYSNEQYF
CDR3nt: TGTGCCAGCAGTAGGGCGGGGCCCTATAGCAACGAGCAGTACTTC
abundance: once
v_gene: TRBV6-2/TRBV6-3
d_gene: -
j_gene: TRBJ2-7

CDR3aa: CASSESGAGVTDTQYF
CDR3nt: TGCGCCAGCAGTGAGTCGGGGGCGGGGGTCACAGATACGCAGTATTTT
abundance: -
v_gene: TRBV10-1
d_gene: -
j_gene: TRBJ2-3

CDR3aa: CASSPGTGTQTQYF
CDR3nt: TGCGCCAGCAGCCCAGGGACAGGGACACAGACCCAGTACTTC
abundance: -
v_gene: TRBV5-1
d_gene: TRBD1
j_gene: TRBJ2-5

CDR3aa: CASSREGLSYEQYF
CDR3nt: TGTGCCTCCTCAAGGGAGGGGCTTTCCTACGAGCAGTACTTC
abundance: -
v_gene: TRBV6-6
d_gene: TRBD2
j_gene: TRBJ2-7

CDR3aa: CAISAGTGGTDTQYF
CDR3nt: TGTGCCATCAGTGCTGGGACAGGGGGCACAGATACGCAGTATTTT
abundance: -
v_gene: TRBV10-3
d_gene: TRBD1
j_gene: TRBJ2-3

CDR3aa: CASSSAWTGENTGELFF
CDR3nt: TGTGCCAGCAGCTCGGCCTGGACAGGGGAAAACACCGGGGAGCTGTTTTTT
abundance: -
v_gene: TRBV7-9
d_gene: TRBD1
j_gene: TRBJ2-2

CDR3aa: CAISLGRAFEQYF
CDR3nt: TGTGCCATCTCTCTCGGGAGGGCCTTCGAGCAGTACTTC
abundance: -
v_gene: TRBV10-3
d_gene: TRBD2
j_gene: TRBJ2-7

CDR3aa: CASSYSYSSTDTQYF
CDR3nt: TGTGCCAGCAGTTACTCCTACTCTAGCACAGATACGCAGTATTTT
abundance: -
v_gene: TRBV6-5
d_gene: -
j_gene: TRBJ2-3

CDR3aa: CASSSIAGGPTSNEQFF
CDR3nt: TGCGCCAGCAGCTCTATAGCGGGAGGGCCCACATCCAATGAGCAGTTCTTC
abundance: -
v_gene: TRBV5-1
d_gene: TRBD2
j_gene: TRBJ2-1

CDR3aa: CASSQGGGGNQPQHF
CDR3nt: TGTGCCAGCAGTCAGGGTGGGGGAGGGAATCAGCCCCAGCATTTT
abundance: -
v_gene: TRBV6-5
d_gene: -
j_gene: TRBJ1-5

CDR3aa: CASSLELAGNGEQYF
CDR3nt: TGTGCCAGCAGCTTGGAGCTAGCGGGAAACGGCGAGCAGTACTTC
abundance: -
v_gene: TRBV5-4
d_gene: TRBD2
j_gene: TRBJ2-7

CDR3aa: CASSLPSYEQYF
CDR3nt: TGTGCCAGCAGTTTACCGTCCTACGAGCAGTACTTC
abundance: -
v_gene: TRBV12-3/TRBV12-4
d_gene: -
j_gene: TRBJ2-7

CDR3aa: CATSTGTSGSPNEQFF
CDR3nt: TGTGCCACCAGCACAGGGACTAGCGGGAGCCCCAATGAGCAGTTCTTC
abundance: -
v_gene: TRBV15
d_gene: TRBD2
j_gene: TRBJ2-1

CDR3aa: CATPAGFTGDYYGYTF
CDR3nt: TGTGCCACCCCCGCCGGTTTCACAGGGGATTACTATGGCTACACCTTC
abundance: few
v_gene: TRBV24-1
d_gene: TRBD1
j_gene: TRBJ1-2

CDR3aa: CSVEWTGGNTIYF
CDR3nt: TGCAGCGTTGAGTGGACAGGAGGAAACACCATATATTTT
abundance: once
v_gene: TRBV29-1
d_gene: TRBD1
j_gene: TRBJ1-3

CDR3aa: CASSVGTNYEQYF
CDR3nt: TGTGCCAGCAGCGTCGGGACTAACTACGAGCAGTACTTC
abundance: few
v_gene: TRBV9
d_gene: TRBD2
j_gene: TRBJ2-7

CDR3aa: CASSLEEGYEQYF
CDR3nt: TGTGCCAGCAGTTTGGAGGAAGGCTACGAGCAGTACTTC
abundance: -
v_gene: TRBV12-3/TRBV12-4
d_gene: -
j_gene: TRBJ2-7

CDR3aa: CTSSQATRDRVSHEQYF
CDR3nt: TGCACCAGCAGCCAAGCAACCAGGGACAGGGTGTCCCACGAGCAGTACTTC
abundance: -
v_gene: TRBV1
d_gene: -
j_gene: TRBJ2-7

CDR3aa: CASSYSNAPGTDTQYF
CDR3nt: TGTGCCAGCAGTTACTCGAATGCCCCCGGGACAGATACGCAGTATTTT
abundance: -
v_gene: TRBV6-5
d_gene: -
j_gene: TRBJ2-3

CDR3aa: CASSPIYGELFF
CDR3nt: TGTGCCAGCAGCCCCATCTACGGGGAGCTGTTTTTT
abundance: -
v_gene: TRBV11-3
d_gene: -
j_gene: TRBJ2-2

CDR3aa: CASSYYGQGNTEAFF
CDR3nt: TGTGCCAGCAGTTATTACGGACAGGGGAACACTGAAGCTTTCTTT
abundance: few
v_gene: TRBV6-5
d_gene: TRBD1
j_gene: TRBJ1-1

CDR3aa: CASSQDRLKHTGQGSNSGANVLTF
CDR3nt: TGTGCCAGCAGCCAAGATCGCTTGAAACACACGGGACAGGGTTCGAACTCTGGGGCCAACGTCCTGACTTTC
abundance: -
v_gene: TRBV3-1/TRBV3-2
d_gene: TRBD1
j_gene: TRBJ2-6

CDR3aa: CASSEHGQLTNYGYTF
CDR3nt: TGTGCCAGCAGTGAACATGGACAGCTCACTAACTATGGCTACACCTTC
abundance: -
v_gene: TRBV25-1
d_gene: -
j_gene: TRBJ1-2

CDR3aa: CATSTRTAGGTEAFF
CDR3nt: TGTGCCACCAGCACGCGGACCGCGGGAGGGACTGAAGCTTTCTTT
abundance: -
v_gene: TRBV15
d_gene: -
j_gene: TRBJ1-1

CDR3aa: CASSLTTSGSYNEQFF
CDR3nt: TGTGCCAGCAGCTTAACTACTAGCGGCTCCTACAATGAGCAGTTCTTC
abundance: -
v_gene: TRBV7-9
d_gene: TRBD2
j_gene: TRBJ2-1

CDR3aa: CASSLVGRPGANVLTF
CDR3nt: TGTGCCAGCAGCTTAGTAGGCAGGCCTGGGGCCAACGTCCTGACTTTC
abundance: -
v_gene: TRBV7-9
d_gene: -
j_gene: TRBJ2-6

CDR3aa: CARSGELAGGGQYF
CDR3nt: TGTGCCCGGTCGGGGGAACTAGCGGGAGGGGGGCAGTACTTC
abundance: -
v_gene: TRBV30
d_gene: TRBD2
j_gene: TRBJ2-7

CDR3aa: CASSPGQGREKLFF
CDR3nt: TGTGCCAGCTCACCGGGACAGGGTCGTGAAAAACTGTTTTTT
abundance: -
v_gene: TRBV25-1
d_gene: TRBD1
j_gene: TRBJ1-4

CDR3aa: CASSIQGGQPQHF
CDR3nt: TGTGCCAGTAGCATACAGGGGGGTCAGCCCCAGCATTTT
abundance: -
v_gene: TRBV19
d_gene: TRBD1
j_gene: TRBJ1-5

CDR3aa: CASSPLWTGSYEQYF
CDR3nt: TGTGCCAGCAGCCCCCTGTGGACAGGATCCTACGAGCAGTACTTC
abundance: -
v_gene: TRBV11-2
d_gene: TRBD1
j_gene: TRBJ2-7

CDR3aa: CASSPGQQETQYF
CDR3nt: TGTGCCAGCAGCCCAGGACAGCAAGAGACCCAGTACTTC
abundance: -
v_gene: TRBV7-9
d_gene: -
j_gene: TRBJ2-5

CDR3aa: CASSLPGQGRDEQYF
CDR3nt: TGTGCCAGCAGCTTGCCGGGACAGGGGAGGGACGAGCAGTACTTC
abundance: -
v_gene: TRBV12-1
d_gene: -
j_gene: TRBJ2-7

CDR3aa: CASSQPGLAYEQYF
CDR3nt: TGTGCCAGCAGCCAGCCGGGACTAGCCTACGAGCAGTACTTC
abundance: -
v_gene: TRBV3-1/TRBV3-2
d_gene: TRBD2
j_gene: TRBJ2-7

CDR3aa: CASSHGGYYEQYF
CDR3nt: TGTGCCAGCAGCCACGGGGGGTATTACGAGCAGTACTTC
abundance: -
v_gene: TRBV11-3
d_gene: TRBD2
j_gene: TRBJ2-7

CDR3aa: CASSLRGGPDTQYF
CDR3nt: TGTGCCAGCAGCCTACGCGGGGGGCCGGATACGCAGTATTTT
abundance: -
v_gene: TRBV6-2/TRBV6-3
d_gene: TRBD2
j_gene: TRBJ2-3

CDR3aa: CASSLGLAGGTDTQYF
CDR3nt: TGTGCCAGCAGCTTGGGACTAGCGGGAGGCACAGATACGCAGTATTTT
abundance: -
v_gene: TRBV11-2
d_gene: TRBD2
j_gene: TRBJ2-3

CDR3aa: CAISSGLAGYEQYF
CDR3nt: TGTGCCATCAGTTCCGGACTAGCCGGCTACGAGCAGTACTTC
abundance: -
v_gene: TRBV10-3
d_gene: TRBD2
j_gene: TRBJ2-7

CDR3aa: CASSEGEGAGSQPQHF
CDR3nt: TGTGCCAGCAGTGAAGGGGAAGGGGCGGGGAGTCAGCCCCAGCATTTT
abundance: -
v_gene: TRBV2
d_gene: -
j_gene: TRBJ1-5